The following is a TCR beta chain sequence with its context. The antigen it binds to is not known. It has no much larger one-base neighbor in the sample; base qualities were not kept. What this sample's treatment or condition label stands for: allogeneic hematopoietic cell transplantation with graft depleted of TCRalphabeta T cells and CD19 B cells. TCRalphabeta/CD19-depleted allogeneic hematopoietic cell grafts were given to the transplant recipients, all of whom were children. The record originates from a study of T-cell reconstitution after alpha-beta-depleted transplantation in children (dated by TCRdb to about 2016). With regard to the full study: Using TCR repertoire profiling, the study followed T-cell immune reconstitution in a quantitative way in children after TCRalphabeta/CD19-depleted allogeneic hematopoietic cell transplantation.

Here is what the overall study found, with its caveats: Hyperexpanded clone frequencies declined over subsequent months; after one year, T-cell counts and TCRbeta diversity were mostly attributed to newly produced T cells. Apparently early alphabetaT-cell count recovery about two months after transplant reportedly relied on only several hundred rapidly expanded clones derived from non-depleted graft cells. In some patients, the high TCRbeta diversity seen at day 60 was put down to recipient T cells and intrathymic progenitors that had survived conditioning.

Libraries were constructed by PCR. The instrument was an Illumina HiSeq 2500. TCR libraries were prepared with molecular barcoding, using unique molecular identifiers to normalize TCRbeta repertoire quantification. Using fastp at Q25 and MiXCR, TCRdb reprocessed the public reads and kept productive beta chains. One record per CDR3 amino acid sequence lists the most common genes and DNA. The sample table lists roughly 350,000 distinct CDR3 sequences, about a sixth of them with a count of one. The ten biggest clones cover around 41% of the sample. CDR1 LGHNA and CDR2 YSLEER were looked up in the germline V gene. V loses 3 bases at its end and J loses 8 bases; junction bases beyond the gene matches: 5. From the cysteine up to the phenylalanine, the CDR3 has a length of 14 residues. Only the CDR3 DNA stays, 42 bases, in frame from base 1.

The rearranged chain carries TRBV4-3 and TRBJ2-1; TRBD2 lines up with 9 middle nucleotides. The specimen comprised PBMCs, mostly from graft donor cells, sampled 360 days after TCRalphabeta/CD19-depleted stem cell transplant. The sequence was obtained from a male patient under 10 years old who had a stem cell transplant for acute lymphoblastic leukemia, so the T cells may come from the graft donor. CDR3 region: CASSQGLASDEQFF. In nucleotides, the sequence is TGCGCCAGCAGCCAGGGACTAGCAAGCGATGAGCAGTTCTTC.